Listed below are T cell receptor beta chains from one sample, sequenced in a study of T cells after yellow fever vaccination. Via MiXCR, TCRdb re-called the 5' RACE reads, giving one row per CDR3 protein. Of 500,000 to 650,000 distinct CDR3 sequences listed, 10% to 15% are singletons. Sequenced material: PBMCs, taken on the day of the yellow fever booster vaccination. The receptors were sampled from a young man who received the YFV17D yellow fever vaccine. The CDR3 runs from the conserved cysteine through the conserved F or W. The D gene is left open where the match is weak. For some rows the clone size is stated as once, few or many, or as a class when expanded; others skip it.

TGTGCCAGCAGCTTAGGTCACGGGGGCGGCGGTGAGCAGTTCTTC | CASSLGHGGGGEQFF | 15 | TRBJ2-1 | . | TRBV7-2 | .
TGCAGTGCTACCAAGGACTGGAATGAGCAGTTCTTC | CSATKDWNEQFF | 12 | TRBJ2-1 | . | TRBV20-1 | .
TGTGCCAGCAGCGTAGCCGGCAGCTACGAGCAGTACTTC | CASSVAGSYEQYF | 13 | TRBJ2-7 | . | TRBV9 | few
TGTGCCAGCAGCTTCGGCCCACGGGCCTCTGGGGCCAACGTCCTGACTTTC | CASSFGPRASGANVLTF | 17 | TRBJ2-6 | . | TRBV5-5 | many
TGTGCCAGCAGTTTAAAAGGGGGCTCCTACAATGAGCAGTTCTTC | CASSLKGGSYNEQFF | 15 | TRBJ2-1 | . | TRBV27 | .
TGTGCCAGCAGCTTAGCGTATAAGGCTAGCACGCAGTATTTT | CASSLAYKASTQYF | 14 | TRBJ2-3 | . | TRBV7-2 | few
TGTGCCAGCAGTCAACAGGGGTGGCAAGAGACCCAGTACTTC | CASSQQGWQETQYF | 14 | TRBJ2-5 | TRBD1 | TRBV11-1 | many
TGTGCCAGCAGCTCCCCGGGAGCGGGAGGGAATGAGCAGTTCTTC | CASSSPGAGGNEQFF | 15 | TRBJ2-1 | TRBD2 | TRBV6-2/TRBV6-3 | .
TGCAGCGTCGCGGACCGTTTTAGGGAGGACTATGGCTACACCTTC | CSVADRFREDYGYTF | 15 | TRBJ1-2 | . | TRBV29-1 | .
TGCAGTGCTAGGTTAGCGGGAGTTTACAATGAGCAGTTCTTC | CSARLAGVYNEQFF | 14 | TRBJ2-1 | TRBD2 | TRBV20-1 | few
TGTGCCAGCAGTGAAGAGCCGACAACCTACGAGCAGTACTTC | CASSEEPTTYEQYF | 14 | TRBJ2-7 | . | TRBV25-1 | few
TGCGCCAGCAGCTTGGTTCCCGAGAATGAGCAGTTCTTC | CASSLVPENEQFF | 13 | TRBJ2-1 | . | TRBV5-1 | .
TGCAGTGCTAGTTTCAATGGAGGGCCATGGGAGACCCAGTACTTC | CSASFNGGPWETQYF | 15 | TRBJ2-5 | . | TRBV20-1 | .
TGTGCCAGCTCACCACGGCCTAGCGGGAGTACAGATACGCAGTATTTT | CASSPRPSGSTDTQYF | 16 | TRBJ2-3 | TRBD2 | TRBV18 | .
TGTGCCAGCAGTCCCTATACCCTAGTTTCCTACGAGCAGTACTTC | CASSPYTLVSYEQYF | 15 | TRBJ2-7 | . | TRBV27 | few
TGCAGCGCCCCCCGAGGGGGCTACAATGAGCAGTTCTTC | CSAPRGGYNEQFF | 13 | TRBJ2-1 | . | TRBV29-1 | .